A single sample gave rise to the 20 T cell receptor beta chains below, sequenced in a study of T cell clonotyping in hematopoietic cell transplantation. Some clones are missing from TCRdb's copy, which holds only in-frame ones; the method was immunoSEQ multiplex PCR. The sample includes 60,000 to 75,000 clones, roughly 93% seen only once; the top ten take under 2%. Sequencing used peripheral blood mononuclear cells. All receptors derive from a man in his fifties or sixties in good health. Some clones in this sample may be carry-over from other donors' samples.

The chain has TRBV27 and TRBJ2-5; D is unresolved. CDR1 and CDR2 from the germline V gene are MNHEY and SMNVEV (reference sequence). Trimming removed 7 bases at V and 5 bases at J, with 17 bases between. There are 14 residues in the CDR3. CDR3: CASKFTPETETQYF. CDR3 nucleotides: TGTGCCAGCAAGTTTACCCCAGAGACCGAGACCCAGTACTTC.

The rearrangement uses TRBV6-5 and TRBJ2-1, with D maybe TRBD2 (6 bases). The germline V and J ends were trimmed by 5 bases and 6 bases, with 11 bases remaining between them. This CDR3 has 13 residues. CDR1 and CDR2 (germline): MNHEY, SVGAGI. The CDR3 sequence is CASSDETSNEQFF. In nucleotides, the CDR3 is TGTGCCAGCAGTGACGAGACTAGCAATGAGCAGTTCTTC.

The CDR3 is CASSIGAVGTKYEQYF. CDR3 DNA sequence: TGTGCCAGTAGTATAGGAGCGGTTGGGACTAAATACGAGCAGTACTTC. V and J are TRBV19 and TRBJ2-7; TRBD2 matches at 7 bases. The CDR3 extends over 16 amino acids. Germline values: CDR1 LNHDA, CDR2 SQIVND (reference sequence). J gave up 4 bases and V 1 base, and 10 bases lay outside the gene matches.

This rearrangement joins TRBV28 to TRBJ1-4; D is uncertain. The CDR3 runs to 15 residues. Germline assignment: CDR1 MDHEN and CDR2 SYDVKM. V lost 5 bases to trimming and J lost 2 bases, with 12 bases between them. The CDR3 DNA reads as TGTGCCAGCAGTCTGGACGGAGGGACTAATGAAAAACTGTTTTTT. Protein product: CASSLDGGTNEKLFF.

This clone appeared once. The CDR3 DNA follows: TGTGCCAGCAGCTTAGCTCGGCTTTACGAGCAGTACTTC. Encoded protein: CASSLARLYEQYF. V is TRBV11-2 and J is TRBJ2-7; D ambiguous. CDR3 length: 13 amino acids. Trimming shortened V by 1 base and J by 4 bases, and 8 bases separated the two germline ends. The germline CDR1 and CDR2 sequences are SGHAT and FQNNGV.

The chain couples TRBV7-6 to TRBJ2-7, with 11 nucleotides matching TRBD2. Unmatched junction bases numbered 19, after V lost 5 bases and J lost 4 bases. CDR1 SGHVS and CDR2 FNYEAQ come from the germline V gene. This CDR3 spans 19 amino acids. Here the CDR3 DNA reads TGTGCCAGCAGCCGCTCCGGGACAGGGTCACTAGCGGGAGTTTACGAGCAGTACTTC. Protein product: CASSRSGTGSLAGVYEQYF.

The chain links TRBV6-5 to TRBJ1-3; the D gene is possibly TRBD1 (5 bases). The CDR3 contains 13 residues. Trimming took off 9 bases at V and 4 bases at J, with 13 bases between the two ends. CDR1 and CDR2 from the germline V gene are MNHEY and SVGAGI. CDR3 nucleotide sequence: TGTGCCAGTTCCCCGGGGGTGGGAAACACCATATATTTT. It yields the protein CASSPGVGNTIYF.

V usage is TRBV7-9 and J usage is TRBJ1-1, with D uncertain. V was clipped by 1 base and J by 3 bases, with 12 bases between them. Germline values: CDR1 SEHNR, CDR2 FQNEAQ (reference sequence). This CDR3 spans 15 amino acids. The CDR3 DNA follows: TGTGCCAGCAGCTTAGTAGCCTTAAGGGACACTGAAGCTTTCTTT. Translating gives CASSLVALRDTEAFF. Supplemented by reference TRBV7-9 and TRBJ1-1, the full variable domain reads DTGVSQNPRHKITKRGQNVTFRCDPISEHNRLYWYRQTLGQGPEFLTYFQNEAQLEKSRLLSDRFSAERPKGSFSTLEIQRTEQGDSAMYLCASSLVALRDTEAFFGQGTRLTVV.

This clone appeared once. The genes are TRBV5-1 and TRBJ2-7; 8 nucleotides agree with TRBD2. V lost 3 bases and J lost 6; bases outside the gene matches: 11. From germline, CDR1 is SGHRS and CDR2 YFSETQ. CDR3 length equals 15 residues. The CDR3 sequence is CASSSGLAGGFEQYF. In nucleotides, the CDR3 is TGCGCCAGCAGCTCTGGACTAGCAGGAGGTTTCGAGCAGTACTTC.

V gene TRBV6-1 combines with J gene TRBJ2-7; 7 bases are shared with TRBD1. This CDR3 is 11 amino acids long. The germline V gene encodes CDR1 MNHNS and CDR2 SASEGT. V gave up 5 bases and J gave up 12 bases; unmatched junction bases: 7. CDR3 DNA sequence: TGTGCCAGCAGTAGGGGGACAGTTTGGTACTTC. Amino acids: CASSRGTVWYF.

The chain joins TRBV19 to TRBJ2-5; D is possibly TRBD1 (7 bases). The CDR3 covers 14 residues. Trimming pared 5 bases from V and 5 bases from J, leaving 15 bases between. Germline V gene lookup returns CDR1 LNHDA and CDR2 SQIVND (reference sequence). CDR3 nucleotides: TGTGCCAGTAGTCTCCAGGGGGAGGCGGAGACCCAGTACTTC. It encodes CASSLQGEAETQYF.

The chain carries TRBV7-2 and TRBJ2-1, with a possible D match to TRBD2 (5 bases). The CDR3 contains 15 residues. Germline CDR1 SGHTA, CDR2 FQGNSA. Trimming cost V 2 bases and J 5 bases, with 13 bases left between them. CDR3 nucleotides: TGTGCCAGCAGCTTATGGCTAGCCCGGAACAATGAGCAGTTCTTC. Translated, it gives CASSLWLARNNEQFF.

The genes are TRBV9 and TRBJ2-2; no definite D call. Germline V gene data show CDR1 as SGDLS and CDR2 as YYNGEE. Trimming removed 2 bases from V and 6 bases from J, with 8 bases in between. This CDR3 has 13 residues. The CDR3 DNA sequence: TGTGCCAGCAGCGTTTACAAAGCCGGGGAGCTGTTTTTT. As protein: CASSVYKAGELFF. Combining the CDR3 with reference TRBV9 and TRBJ2-2 gives the whole variable domain DSGVTQTPKHLITATGQRVTLRCSPRSGDLSVYWYQQSLDQGLQFLIQYYNGEERAKGNILERFSAQQFPDLHSELNLSSLELGDSALYFCASSVYKAGELFFGEGSRLTVL.

The chain uses TRBV5-1 and TRBJ2-7; 7 nucleotides agree with TRBD2. V shed 0 bases and J 5 bases; nucleotides not matched to a gene: 8. CDR1 SGHRS and CDR2 YFSETQ come from the germline V gene. The CDR3 runs to 15 residues. For the CDR3, the DNA is TGCGCCAGCAGCTTGGAGTTGGCGGGAGTCGACGAGCAGTACTTC. Translating gives CASSLELAGVDEQYF.

The V call is TRBV7-8, the J call TRBJ2-2, with a tentative D call TRBD2 (7 bases). Germline-derived CDR1 and CDR2 are SGHVS and FQNEAQ. CDR3 length: 16 residues. V lost 1 base, J lost 5 bases, and 14 bases lay in between. CDR3 bases: TGTGCCAGCAGCTTAGTAGGGGGGGTGGTGACCGGGGAGCTGTTTTTT. This sequence encodes CASSLVGGVVTGELFF.

V is TRBV2 and J is TRBJ2-3; 11 bases are a match to TRBD2. This CDR3 has 16 residues. Trimming removed 2 bases from V and 4 bases from J; junction bases left unmatched: 5. CDR1 SNHLY and CDR2 FYNNEI come from the germline V gene. The CDR3 DNA sequence: TGTGCCAGCAGTGAACGACTAGCGGGGCTCTCAGATACGCAGTATTTT. It is translated as CASSERLAGLSDTQYF.

The table lists this clone with a count of one. The CDR3 here is CASSVHPGAGVAGELFF. CDR3 nucleotide sequence: TGTGCCAGCAGTGTCCACCCGGGGGCAGGGGTCGCCGGGGAGCTGTTTTTT. This chain links TRBV25-1 with TRBJ2-2; D may correspond to TRBD1 or TRBD2 (6 bases each). Trimming cost V 4 bases and J 6 bases, with 21 bases left between them. The CDR3 runs 17 residues. Germline lookup yields CDR1 MGHDK and CDR2 SYGVNS.

A single count supports this clone. The chain is built from TRBV28 and TRBJ2-2, with TRBD2 matching over 8 bases. The V and J ends lost 6 bases and 3 bases, in that order; junction bases with no gene match: 6. The CDR3 loop spans 15 amino acids. Germline V gives CDR1 MDHEN, CDR2 SYDVKM. The CDR3 reads CASSPSGSHTGELFF. CDR3 in DNA: TGTGCCAGCAGCCCGAGCGGGAGTCACACCGGGGAGCTGTTTTTT. Variable domain in full (rest from reference TRBV28 and TRBJ2-2): DVKVTQSSRYLVKRTGEKVFLECVQDMDHENMFWYRQDPGLGLRLIYFSYDVKMKEKGDIPEGYSVSREKKERFSLILESASTNQTSMYLCASSPSGSHTGELFFGEGSRLTVL.

The chain employs TRBV10-3 and TRBJ2-7; perhaps TRBD1 as D (6 bases). The CDR3 is 14 residues long. Germline CDR1 ENHRY, CDR2 SYGVKD. V lost 3 bases, J lost 3 bases, and 12 bases lay in between. CDR3 protein: CAISDLDRLYEQYF. For the CDR3, the DNA is TGTGCCATCAGTGACCTGGACAGACTCTACGAGCAGTACTTC.

The chain links TRBV7-9 to TRBJ1-1; no reliable D call. The germline gives CDR1 SEHNR, CDR2 FQNEAQ (reference sequence). Between the trimmed V and J ends, which lost 1 base and 7 bases, there was a span of 10 bases. This CDR3 has 13 residues. The CDR3 is CASSLVGAGEAFF. The CDR3, as DNA: TGTGCCAGCAGCTTAGTGGGCGCGGGTGAAGCTTTCTTT.